This T cell receptor (beta chain) was documented in a study of response to subunit inactivated influenza vaccine. The study, taken as a whole, reports: There was a suggestion from the authors that each seasonal influenza vaccination recruits few new T cells.

The CDR3 runs 14 residues. V lost 6 bases, J lost 9 bases, and 20 bases lay in between. This clonotype was recorded a few times. What it binds is unknown. One entry per CDR3 protein, called by TCRdb with MiXCR from the RT-PCR reads. Altogether under 800,000 distinct CDR3 sequences are present, approximately 14% being singletons, with the ten largest covering 5.5% to 7%. The clonotype was recovered from a man aged 50-60 years who received an inactivated influenza vaccine. The J gene is TRBJ2-5, the V gene TRBV12-3 or TRBV12-4; maybe TRBD1 (6 bases). This specimen was PBMCs from blood, taken roughly 15 days before vaccination. CDR3 nucleotide sequence: TGTGCCAGCAGCCGGGGACAAGCGATAATGGCCCAGTACTTC. Amino acid sequence: CASSRGQAIMAQYF.